The 29 T cell receptor beta chains in this list originate from one sample, sequenced in a study of control samples from healthy donors and cancer patients. Measured with immunoSEQ multiplex PCR; TCRdb has only the in-frame clones, and not every one. The sample records 100,000 or so clones, 92% being singletons. The sequencing sample was made of blood. The receptors shown here come from a woman between 18 and 29 years old in good health.

Worth noting for this clone: The sample carries other DNA sequences with the same CDR3. This sequence joins TRBV12-3 or TRBV12-4 and TRBJ1-4; D is undetermined. Trimming took 2 bases from V and 8 from J, leaving 3 bases between them. This CDR3 has 11 residues. CDR3 DNA: TGTGCCAGCAGTTTAAGCGAAAAACTGTTTTTT. This sequence encodes CASSLSEKLFF.

CDR3 protein: CASSVGGGETDTQYF. Here the CDR3 DNA reads TGTGCCAGCAGCGTAGGTGGGGGCGAAACAGATACGCAGTATTTT. V and J are TRBV9 and TRBJ2-3; TRBD1 might be the D (6 bases). The CDR3 is 15 amino acids. CDR1 is SGDLS and CDR2 is YYNGEE in the germline V gene. Trimming stripped 0 bases from V and 3 bases from J, with 11 bases between.

The chain recombines TRBV28 with TRBJ1-2; TRBD1 agrees at 7 bases. The germline CDR1 and CDR2 sequences are MDHEN and SYDVKM. This CDR3 is built from 15 residues. J was trimmed by 1 base and V by 8 bases; bases with no gene match: 10. The CDR3 protein is CASAGQVGFNYGYTF. The DNA for the CDR3 is TGTGCCAGCGCCGGACAGGTCGGCTTTAACTATGGCTACACCTTC.

The genes are TRBV11-2 and TRBJ1-2; D is possibly TRBD1 (6 bases). The CDR3 is 14 amino acids. Trimming took off 5 bases at V and 1 base at J, with 11 bases between the two ends. Germline CDR1 and CDR2: SGHAT and FQNNGV. The CDR3 sequence is CASSGTFFNYGYTF. The CDR3 nucleotides read TGTGCCAGCAGCGGGACATTCTTTAACTATGGCTACACCTTC.

This chain uses TRBV10-3 with TRBJ2-7; possible D gene TRBD2, 6 bases. V lost 1 base and J lost 6, with 19 bases in between. CDR1 is ENHRY, CDR2 SYGVKD, per germline. The CDR3 sequence is 16 residues long. The CDR3 spells CAISEFGGTVIGEQYF. The CDR3 DNA reads TGTGCCATCAGTGAGTTCGGGGGAACCGTGATCGGCGAGCAGTACTTC.

This clone came up once. The rearrangement links TRBV6-2 or TRBV6-3 to TRBJ1-1; D is undetermined. V was clipped by 3 bases and J by 5 bases, with 4 bases between them. This CDR3 contains 11 residues. Germline CDR1 is MNHEY and CDR2 is SVGEGT. The CDR3 here is CASSYRTEAFF. DNA of the CDR3: TGTGCCAGCAGTTATAGGACTGAAGCTTTCTTT.

The V gene is TRBV6-5, the J gene TRBJ2-5; TRBD2 matches 8 bases. Per the germline V gene, CDR1 is MNHEY and CDR2 is SVGAGI. The length of the CDR3 is 15 residues. The junction had 5 bases not matched to a gene; V was cut back by 0 bases and J by 5 bases. The CDR3 DNA is TGTGCCAGCAGTTACTCGACGGGAGGGCCCGAGACCCAGTACTTC. Protein: CASSYSTGGPETQYF.

The chain links TRBV7-2 to TRBJ2-5; 13 bases fit TRBD2. Germline CDR1 is SGHTA and CDR2 is FQGNSA. The CDR3 has 16 amino acids. V gave up 5 bases and J gave up 4 bases; unmatched junction bases: 7. CDR3 amino acids: CASSILAGGTPETQYF. The CDR3 DNA sequence: TGTGCCAGCAGCATACTAGCGGGAGGGACCCCAGAGACCCAGTACTTC.

The chain carries TRBV6-5 and TRBJ2-1; tentatively, D is TRBD2 (6 bases). V lost 7 bases and J lost 4, with 17 bases in between. Germline V lookup: CDR1 MNHEY, CDR2 SVGAGI. The CDR3 runs 15 residues. For the CDR3, the DNA is TGTGCCAGCAAGGCGGCGCGGGGAAATTACAATGAGCAGTTCTTC. Encoded protein: CASKAARGNYNEQFF.

V usage is TRBV10-3 and J usage is TRBJ2-2; the D call may be TRBD1 or TRBD2 (5 bases each). Trimming stripped 6 bases from V and 1 base from J, with 15 bases between. The CDR3 contains 16 residues. Germline lookup yields CDR1 ENHRY and CDR2 SYGVKD. In DNA form, the CDR3 reads TGTGCCATCAGGGATTCCGGGACCGGGAACACCGGGGAGCTGTTTTTT. Protein sequence: CAIRDSGTGNTGELFF.

Written as DNA, the CDR3 is TGCGCCAGCAGCCAAGATGGAAGCCGGTTTGTGCTGTTTTTT. Translated, it gives CASSQDGSRFVLFF. The chain joins TRBV4-3 to TRBJ2-2, with D unclear. Germline lookup yields CDR1 LGHNA and CDR2 YSLEER. This CDR3 spans 14 amino acids. The V end was cut by 0 bases, the J end by 13 bases, with 15 bases between.

The chain joins TRBV7-9 to TRBJ2-2, with a possible D match to TRBD1 (6 bases). This CDR3 spans 15 amino acids. The germline V gene encodes CDR1 SEHNR and CDR2 FQNEAQ (reference sequence). The V and J ends lost 4 bases and 0 bases respectively, with 9 bases between them. The CDR3 here is CASSSGQTNTGELFF. The CDR3 DNA follows: TGTGCCAGCAGCTCCGGACAGACGAACACCGGGGAGCTGTTTTTT.

The chain joins TRBV3-1 (or the pseudogene TRBV3-2) to TRBJ2-7; D may be TRBD1 (6 bases). Trimming cost V 3 bases and J 2 bases, with 14 bases left between them. The CDR3 consists of 15 residues. The V gene's germline CDR1 is LGHDT and CDR2 YNNKEL (reference sequence). In nucleotides, the CDR3 is TGTGCCAGCAGCCATTGGGGGCATTGCCCCTACGAGCAGTACTTC. It encodes CASSHWGHCPYEQYF.

This chain connects TRBV5-1 to TRBJ2-3; D not certain. The CDR3 has 12 residues. The V and J ends lost 1 base and 4 bases respectively, with 4 bases between them. CDR1 SGHRS and CDR2 YFSETQ come from the germline V gene. As DNA, the CDR3 is TGCGCCAGCAGCTTGAATCCAGATACGCAGTATTTT. Protein product: CASSLNPDTQYF. The entire variable domain, with the rest obtained from reference TRBV5-1 and TRBJ2-3, is as follows: KAGVTQTPRYLIKTRGQQVTLSCSPISGHRSVSWYQQTPGQGLQFLFEYFSETQRNKGNFPGRFSGRQFSNSRSEMNVSTLELGDSALYLCASSLNPDTQYFGPGTRLTVL.

The chain links TRBV11-2 to TRBJ2-5; 11 nucleotides align to TRBD1. The CDR3 has 17 amino acids. Germline CDR1 and CDR2: SGHAT and FQNNGV. Trimming at V came to 5 bases and at J to 2 bases, leaving 10 bases not matched to a gene. The CDR3 bases are TGTGCCAGCAGCCCAGGACAGGGGGCTAGTGGGCAAGAGACCCAGTACTTC. Amino acids: CASSPGQGASGQETQYF.

The chain joins TRBV11-2 to TRBJ2-5, with D unresolved. In germline, CDR1 is SGHAT, CDR2 FQNNGV. CDR3 length: 13 amino acids. The V end lost 0 bases, the J end lost 5 bases, and 7 bases lay between the germline ends. In DNA, the CDR3 is TGTGCCAGCAGCTTAGACATGAGGGAGACCCAGTACTTC. Amino acids: CASSLDMRETQYF.

V usage is TRBV11-3 and J usage is TRBJ2-6; D call uncertain. This CDR3 is 15 amino acids long. Germline assignment: CDR1 SGHNT and CDR2 YENEEA. Trimming took off 1 base at V and 0 bases at J, with 4 bases between the two ends. The CDR3 region has the DNA TGTGCCAGCAGCTTAGTTCTCTCTGGGGCCAACGTCCTGACTTTC. It is translated as CASSLVLSGANVLTF.

This clone has a handful of counts. The gene calls are TRBV7-9 and TRBJ2-1; 14 positions agree with TRBD2. The CDR3 length is 18 residues. Losses at the gene ends were 6 bases for V and 3 bases for J; bases not matched to a gene: 10. Germline CDR1 and CDR2: SEHNR and FQNEAQ (reference sequence). CDR3 amino acids: CASSSGTSGRFFYNEQFF. CDR3 coding DNA: TGTGCCAGCAGTTCCGGGACTAGCGGGAGATTCTTCTACAATGAGCAGTTCTTC.

The chain combines TRBV19 with TRBJ1-3; D unclear. The CDR3 has 15 amino acids. Germline assignment: CDR1 LNHDA and CDR2 SQIVND (reference sequence). V was cut by 6 bases and J by 2 bases, with 14 bases left in between. CDR3 DNA: TGTGCCAGTAGCCCGACAAGAGAGGCTGGAAACACCATATATTTT. It codes for CASSPTREAGNTIYF.

The CDR3 DNA follows: TGTGCCATCAGTGTAGGGGGTTGGGAGCCCCAGCATTTT. Residues: CAISVGGWEPQHF. V and J are TRBV10-3 and TRBJ1-5, with D perhaps TRBD1 (6 bases). Germline assignment: CDR1 ENHRY and CDR2 SYGVKD. V dropped 4 bases and J dropped 8 bases, with 12 bases sitting between them. The CDR3 is 13 residues long.

For the CDR3, the DNA is TGCAGTGCTAGTGATAGCGGGAACACCGGGGAGCTGTTTTTT. It translates to CSASDSGNTGELFF. The rearrangement joins TRBV20-1 to TRBJ2-2, with D perhaps TRBD2 (6 bases). In germline, CDR1 is DFQATT, CDR2 SNEGSKA (reference sequence). There are 14 residues in the CDR3. V shed 3 bases and J shed 1 base, with 9 bases lying between them.

This clone appeared a single time. The chain recombines TRBV6-5 with TRBJ2-7; perhaps TRBD2 as D (6 bases). The V gene's germline CDR1 is MNHEY and CDR2 SVGAGI. Trimming pared 4 bases from V and 7 bases from J, leaving 23 bases between. This CDR3 has 16 amino acids. CDR3 DNA: TGTGCCAGCAGTTCCTCTTCCGGAACGGGAGTATGGGAGCAGTACTTC. It is translated as CASSSSSGTGVWEQYF.

The V gene is TRBV15, the J gene TRBJ1-6; no definite D call. Germline V gives CDR1 LNHNV, CDR2 YYDKDF (reference sequence). The CDR3 contains 14 residues. V was cut by 2 bases and J by 6 bases, with 8 bases left in between. The CDR3: CATSRQRSNSPLHF. DNA for the CDR3: TGTGCCACCAGCAGACAACGAAGTAATTCACCCCTCCACTTT.

This clone showed up just a few times. This sequence joins TRBV5-1 and TRBJ2-1; 11 nucleotides line up with TRBD2. The CDR3 is made up of 15 amino acids. Germline V gene lookup returns CDR1 SGHRS and CDR2 YFSETQ. The V gene end was trimmed by 5 bases and the J gene end by 4 bases; junction bases not matched to a gene: 5. CDR3 protein: CASRTLAGDYNEQFF. The DNA for the CDR3 is TGCGCCAGCAGAACACTAGCGGGGGATTACAATGAGCAGTTCTTC.

This chain links TRBV9 with TRBJ1-4, with 10 bases aligning to TRBD1. The CDR3 length is 16 residues. CDR1 and CDR2 from the germline V gene are SGDLS and YYNGEE. J gave up 5 bases and V 3 bases, and 7 bases lay outside the gene matches. The CDR3: CASSEPGQGLNEKLFF. The CDR3 DNA is TGTGCCAGCAGCGAGCCGGGACAGGGGTTGAATGAAAAACTGTTTTTT.

The chain couples TRBV25-1 to TRBJ2-7; D not certain. Trimming stripped 6 bases from V and 3 bases from J, with 9 bases between. Germline CDR1 is MGHDK and CDR2 is SYGVNS. The CDR3 has 12 amino acids. CDR3: CASRRSSYEQYF. The DNA for the CDR3 is TGTGCCAGCAGGCGATCCAGCTACGAGCAGTACTTC.

The chain recombines TRBV7-8 with TRBJ2-1; D call uncertain. V lost 3 bases, J lost 6 bases, and 12 bases lay in between. The CDR3 consists of 14 residues. Germline V gene sequence: CDR1 SGHVS, CDR2 FQNEAQ. CDR3 region: CASSFRRGFNEQFF. DNA for the CDR3: TGTGCCAGCAGCTTTCGGCGCGGTTTCAATGAGCAGTTCTTC.

CDR3 protein: CATSDPDYEGTRQPQHF. The CDR3 coding sequence is TGTGCCACCAGTGACCCGGATTACGAGGGAACGCGTCAGCCCCAGCATTTT. V and J are TRBV24-1 and TRBJ1-5; D not certain. The V gene lost 4 bases and the J gene lost 6 bases, with 21 bases spanning the gap. Germline V CDR1 and CDR2: KGHDR, SFDVKD. The CDR3 extends over 17 amino acids.

This rearrangement joins TRBV5-4 to TRBJ1-4; weak D call: TRBD1 (5 bases). Per germline, CDR1 SGHNT and CDR2 YYREEE (reference sequence). Trimming took 4 bases from V and 7 from J, leaving 17 bases between them. CDR3 size: 15 residues. The CDR3 loop reads CASSVSLHGGEKLFF. The CDR3, as DNA: TGTGCCAGCAGCGTGTCTCTCCACGGGGGTGAAAAACTGTTTTTT.